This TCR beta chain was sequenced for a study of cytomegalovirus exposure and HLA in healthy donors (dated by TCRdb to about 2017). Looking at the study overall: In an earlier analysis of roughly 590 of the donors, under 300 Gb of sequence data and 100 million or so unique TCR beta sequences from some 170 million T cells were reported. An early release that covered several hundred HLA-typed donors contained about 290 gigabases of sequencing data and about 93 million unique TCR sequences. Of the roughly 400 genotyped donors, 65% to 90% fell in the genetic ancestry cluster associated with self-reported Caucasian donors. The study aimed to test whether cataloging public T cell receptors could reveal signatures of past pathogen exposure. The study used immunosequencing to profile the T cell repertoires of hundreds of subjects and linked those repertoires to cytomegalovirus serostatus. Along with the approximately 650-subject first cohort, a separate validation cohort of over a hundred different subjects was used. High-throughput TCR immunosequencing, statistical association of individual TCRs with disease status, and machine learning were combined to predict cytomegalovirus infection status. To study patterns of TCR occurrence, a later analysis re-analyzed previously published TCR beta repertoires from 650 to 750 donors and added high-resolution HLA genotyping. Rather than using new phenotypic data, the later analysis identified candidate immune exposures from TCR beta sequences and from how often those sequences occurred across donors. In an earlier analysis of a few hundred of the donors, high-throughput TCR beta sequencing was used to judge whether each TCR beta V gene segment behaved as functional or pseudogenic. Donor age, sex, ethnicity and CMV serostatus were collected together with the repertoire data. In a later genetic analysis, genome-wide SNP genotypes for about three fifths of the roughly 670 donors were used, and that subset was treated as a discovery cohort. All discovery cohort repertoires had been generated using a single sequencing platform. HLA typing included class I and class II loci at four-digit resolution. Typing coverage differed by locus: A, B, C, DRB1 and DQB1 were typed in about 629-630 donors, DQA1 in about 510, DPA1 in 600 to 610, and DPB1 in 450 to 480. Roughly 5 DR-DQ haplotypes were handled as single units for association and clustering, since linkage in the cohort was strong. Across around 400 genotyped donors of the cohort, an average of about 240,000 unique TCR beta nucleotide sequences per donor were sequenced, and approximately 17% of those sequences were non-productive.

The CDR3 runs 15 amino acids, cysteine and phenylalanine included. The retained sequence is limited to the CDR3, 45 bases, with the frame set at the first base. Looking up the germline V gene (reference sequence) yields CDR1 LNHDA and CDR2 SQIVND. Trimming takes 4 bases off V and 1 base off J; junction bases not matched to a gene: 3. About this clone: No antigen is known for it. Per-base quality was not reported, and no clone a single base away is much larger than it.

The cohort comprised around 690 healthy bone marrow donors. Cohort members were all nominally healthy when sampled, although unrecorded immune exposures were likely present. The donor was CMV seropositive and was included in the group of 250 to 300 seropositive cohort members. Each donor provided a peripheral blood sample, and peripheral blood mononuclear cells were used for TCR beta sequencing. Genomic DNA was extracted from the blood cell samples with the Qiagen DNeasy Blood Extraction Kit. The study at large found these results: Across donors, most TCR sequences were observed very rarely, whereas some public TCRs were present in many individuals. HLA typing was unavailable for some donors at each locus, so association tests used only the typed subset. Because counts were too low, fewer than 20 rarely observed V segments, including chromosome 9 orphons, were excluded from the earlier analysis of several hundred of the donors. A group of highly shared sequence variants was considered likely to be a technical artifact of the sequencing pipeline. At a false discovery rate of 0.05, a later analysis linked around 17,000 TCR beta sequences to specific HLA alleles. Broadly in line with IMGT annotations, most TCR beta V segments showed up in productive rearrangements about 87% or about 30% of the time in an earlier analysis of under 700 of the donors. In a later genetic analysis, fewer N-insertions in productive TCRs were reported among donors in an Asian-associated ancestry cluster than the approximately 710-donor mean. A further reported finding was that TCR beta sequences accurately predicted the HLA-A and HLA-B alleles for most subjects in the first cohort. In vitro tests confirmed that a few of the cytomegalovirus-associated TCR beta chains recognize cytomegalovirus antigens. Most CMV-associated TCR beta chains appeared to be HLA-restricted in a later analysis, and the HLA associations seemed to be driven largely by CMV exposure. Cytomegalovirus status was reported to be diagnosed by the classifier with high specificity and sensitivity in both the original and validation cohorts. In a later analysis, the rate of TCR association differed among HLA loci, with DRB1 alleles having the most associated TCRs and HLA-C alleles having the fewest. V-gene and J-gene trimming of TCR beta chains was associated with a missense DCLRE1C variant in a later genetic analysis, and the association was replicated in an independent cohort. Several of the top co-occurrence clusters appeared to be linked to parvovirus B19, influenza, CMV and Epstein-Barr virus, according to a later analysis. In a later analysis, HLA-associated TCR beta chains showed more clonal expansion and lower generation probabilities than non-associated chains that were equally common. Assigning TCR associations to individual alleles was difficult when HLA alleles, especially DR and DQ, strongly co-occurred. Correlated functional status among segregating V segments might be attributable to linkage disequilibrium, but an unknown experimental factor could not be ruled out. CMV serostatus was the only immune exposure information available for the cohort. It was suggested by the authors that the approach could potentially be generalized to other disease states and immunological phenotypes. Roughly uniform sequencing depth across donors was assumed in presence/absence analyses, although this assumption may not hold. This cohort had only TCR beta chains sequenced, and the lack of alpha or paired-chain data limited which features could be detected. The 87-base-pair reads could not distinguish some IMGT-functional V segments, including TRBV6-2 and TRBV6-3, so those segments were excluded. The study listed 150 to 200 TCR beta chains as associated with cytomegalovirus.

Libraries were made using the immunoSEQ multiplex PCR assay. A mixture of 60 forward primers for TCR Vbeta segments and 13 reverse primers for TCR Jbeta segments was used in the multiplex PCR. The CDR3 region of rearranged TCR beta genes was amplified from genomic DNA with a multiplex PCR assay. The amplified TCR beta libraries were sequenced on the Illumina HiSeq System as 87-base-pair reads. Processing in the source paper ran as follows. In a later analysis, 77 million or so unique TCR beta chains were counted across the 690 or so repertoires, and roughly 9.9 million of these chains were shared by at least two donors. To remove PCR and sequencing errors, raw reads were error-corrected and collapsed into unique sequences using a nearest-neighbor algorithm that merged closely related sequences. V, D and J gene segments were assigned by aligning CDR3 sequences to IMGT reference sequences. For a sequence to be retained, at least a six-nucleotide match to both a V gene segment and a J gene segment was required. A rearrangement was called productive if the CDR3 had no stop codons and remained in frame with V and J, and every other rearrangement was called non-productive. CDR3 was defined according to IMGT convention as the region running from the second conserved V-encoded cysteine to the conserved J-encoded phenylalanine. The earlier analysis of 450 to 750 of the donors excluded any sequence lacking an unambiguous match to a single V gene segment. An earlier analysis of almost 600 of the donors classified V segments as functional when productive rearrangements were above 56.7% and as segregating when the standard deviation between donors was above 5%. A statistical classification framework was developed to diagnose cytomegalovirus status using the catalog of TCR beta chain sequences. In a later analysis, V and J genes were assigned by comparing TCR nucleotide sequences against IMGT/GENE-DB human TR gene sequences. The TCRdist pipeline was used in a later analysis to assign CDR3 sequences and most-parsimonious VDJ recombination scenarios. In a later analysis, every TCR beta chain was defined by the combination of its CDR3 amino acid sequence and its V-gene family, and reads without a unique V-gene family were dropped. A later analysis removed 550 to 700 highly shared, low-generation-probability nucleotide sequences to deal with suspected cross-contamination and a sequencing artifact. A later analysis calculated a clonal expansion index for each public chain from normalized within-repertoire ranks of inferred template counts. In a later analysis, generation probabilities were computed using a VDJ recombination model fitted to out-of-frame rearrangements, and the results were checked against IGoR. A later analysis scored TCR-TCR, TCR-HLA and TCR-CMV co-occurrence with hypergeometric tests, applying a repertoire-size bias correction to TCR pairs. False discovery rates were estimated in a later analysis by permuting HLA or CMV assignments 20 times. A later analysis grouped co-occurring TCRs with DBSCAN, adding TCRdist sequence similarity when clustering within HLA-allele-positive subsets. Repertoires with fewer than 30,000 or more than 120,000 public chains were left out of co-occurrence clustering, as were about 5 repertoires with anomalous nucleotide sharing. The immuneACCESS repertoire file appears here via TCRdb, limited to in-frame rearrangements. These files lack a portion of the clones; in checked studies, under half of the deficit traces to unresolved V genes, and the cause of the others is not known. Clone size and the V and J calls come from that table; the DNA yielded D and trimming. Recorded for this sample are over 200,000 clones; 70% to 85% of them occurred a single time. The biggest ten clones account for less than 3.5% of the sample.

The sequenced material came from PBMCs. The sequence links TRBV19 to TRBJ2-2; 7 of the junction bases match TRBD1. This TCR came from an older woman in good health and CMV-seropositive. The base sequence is TGTGCCAGTAGTAGGGGGACAGAGAACACCGGGGAGCTGTTTTTT. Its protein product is CASSRGTENTGELFF.